This T cell receptor beta chain was obtained from a study of cytomegalovirus exposure and HLA in healthy donors. Study details: The platform used for the 120 validation repertoires matched that of the 650 to 750 first-cohort repertoires, a later analysis reported. Broader study findings: TCR beta chains numbering under 200 were designated cytomegalovirus-associated. Specificity for CMV antigens was confirmed in vitro for three of the CMV-associated chains.

TCRdb's copy holds only in-frame clones and misses some; the assay was immunoSEQ multiplex PCR. Among over 100,000 clones, approximately 87% were seen once, and the ten largest hold around 6%. Turning to this clone: Its antigen remains unknown.

The V gene lost 0 bases and the J gene lost 4 bases, with 10 bases spanning the gap. The CDR3 length is 15 residues. Germline CDR1 and CDR2: LNHDA and SQIVND (reference sequence). Separation from the roughly 670-subject first cohort characterized the roughly 130-subject validation cohort, to which the donors belonged. This receptor was identified in a woman between 18 and 30 years old in good health and CMV-seropositive. The V and J genes are TRBV19 and TRBJ1-5; D call uncertain. The sequencing input was PBMCs. The CDR3 loop reads CASSIDNGENQPQHF. The CDR3 DNA sequence: TGTGCCAGTAGTATAGATAATGGTGAGAATCAGCCCCAGCATTTT.